There are many counts of the clone carrying this TCR beta chain. The sample comes from a study of CD4 and CD8 cells across lung adenocarcinoma regions. This CDR3 comprises 15 residues. The germline CDR1 and CDR2 sequences are SGHDN and FVKESK. Germline trimming cut 1 base from V and 5 bases from J; bases unmatched to any gene: 5. In TCRdb, the PCR reads were re-called with MiXCR into one record per CDR3 protein. The sample includes 9,500 to 15,000 distinct CDR3 sequences, around half of them seen just once. The patients had localized lung adenocarcinoma, a non-small cell subtype. The receptor's source is a female donor with lung adenocarcinoma. The CD4 and CD8 labels of this study may be unreliable. Sequenced material: CD8+ T cells from the margin of a lung tumor. The chain links TRBV14 to TRBJ1-5, with 7 bases lining up with TRBD1. CDR3 amino acids: CASSQVRDRDQPQHF. The CDR3 nucleotides read TGTGCCAGCAGCCAAGTCCGGGACAGAGATCAGCCCCAGCATTTT.